This T cell receptor (beta chain) was obtained from a study of T-cell reconstitution after alpha-beta-depleted transplantation in children. V dropped 2 bases and J dropped 7; count of bases not matched to a gene: 14. The germline CDR1 and CDR2 sequences are MNHEY and SVGAGI. This CDR3 is 17 amino acids long. TCRbeta library preparation incorporated unique molecular identifiers. TCRdb reprocessed the PCR reads with MiXCR, giving one entry per CDR3 protein. Of some 840,000 distinct CDR3 sequences in the sample, roughly 16% are singletons; the top ten hold about 5%. Study-level points and caveats: Reportedly, alpha-beta T cells present about two months post-transplant originated from several hundred expanded clones of graft origin. From newly produced T cells came most of the T-cell counts and diversity one year after transplant. After transplant, high TCRbeta diversity at day 60 in some patients arose from surviving recipient T cells and thymic progenitors.

In its sample, this clonotype was seen a few times. Its target is not known. The chain has TRBV6-5 and TRBJ1-2; 9 bases are shared with TRBD1. The sample here was PBMCs, mostly from graft donor cells, taken 360 days after TCRalphabeta/CD19-depleted stem cell transplant. The sequence was obtained from a male patient younger than 18 who had a stem cell transplant for acute lymphoblastic leukemia, so the T cells may come from the graft donor. Here the CDR3 reads CASSYRGQGPRVRGYTF. CDR3 sequence (DNA): TGTGCCAGCAGTTACCGGGGACAGGGTCCTCGTGTTCGTGGCTACACCTTC.